Below, 25 T cell receptor beta chains from the same sample are listed, as sequenced in a study of OX40 agonist ivuxolimab in advanced cancers. Library preparation employed the immunoSEQ multiplex PCR assay. TCRdb retrieved this table from immuneACCESS and kept in-frame rearrangements only. Not all clones are present; in checked studies, unresolved V genes account for under half, and no reason is known for the remainder. This sample lists roughly 76,000 clones; roughly four fifths were detected once. The ten largest clonotypes hold 20% to 25% of the sample. The sequencing here drew on CD4+ or CD8+ T cells sorted from blood, taken in a trial of the OX40 agonist ivuxolimab. Receptors were obtained from an adult with an advanced solid tumor such as melanoma, head and neck, liver or kidney cancer.

The CDR3 nucleotides read TGTGCCAGCAGCTTACCTGGACTAGCGGGATCCTACGAGCAGTACTTC. This translates into CASSLPGLAGSYEQYF. The chain couples TRBV11-2 to TRBJ2-7, with 12 nucleotides matching TRBD2. V lost 2 bases, J lost 1 base, and 3 bases stayed unmatched. CDR3 length: 16 residues. Germline V gene sequence: CDR1 SGHAT, CDR2 FQNNGV.

The V and J genes are TRBV28 and TRBJ2-5, with D hard to call. The CDR3 covers 12 residues. Trimming removed 5 bases from V and 3 bases from J, with 7 bases in between. CDR1 is MDHEN, CDR2 SYDVKM, per germline. The CDR3 region is CASSPPEETQYF. The CDR3 coding sequence is TGTGCCAGCAGTCCTCCAGAAGAGACCCAGTACTTC.

CDR3 residues: CASSLRGRGDTQYF. The CDR3 region has the DNA TGCGCCAGCAGCTTGCGCGGGAGAGGGGATACGCAGTATTTT. The gene calls are TRBV5-1 and TRBJ2-3, with TRBD2 identical over 7 bases. The CDR3 consists of 14 residues. V dropped 1 base and J dropped 6; count of bases not matched to a gene: 5. CDR1 is SGHRS and CDR2 is YFSETQ in the germline V gene.

This chain uses TRBV7-2 with TRBJ1-6; 9 positions match TRBD1. V was pared by 5 bases and J by 9 bases, with 8 bases of the junction left unmatched. Per germline, CDR1 SGHTA and CDR2 FQGNSA. CDR3 length: 15 residues. The CDR3 DNA sequence: TGTGCCAGCAGCCCAAGGACAGGGGTGGGTTCACCCCTCCACTTT. Amino acid sequence: CASSPRTGVGSPLHF.

V gene TRBV10-2 combines with J gene TRBJ2-1, with D maybe TRBD1 (5 bases). Per the germline V gene, CDR1 is WSHSY and CDR2 is SAAADI. The V end was cut by 3 bases, the J end by 8 bases, with 14 bases between. The CDR3 spans 14 residues. CDR3 coding DNA: TGCGCCAGCAGTGACAGGGTTGGTATCGATGAGCAGTTCTTC. Its translation is CASSDRVGIDEQFF.

The chain combines TRBV29-1 with TRBJ1-4; D perhaps matches TRBD1 (5 bases). The CDR3 has 14 residues. V lost 2 bases to trimming and J lost 7 bases, with 14 bases between them. CDR1 is SQVTM, CDR2 ANQGSEA, per germline. The CDR3 region has the DNA TGCAGCGTTGAAACACAGATCGGGGGTGAAAAACTGTTTTTT. This gives the protein CSVETQIGGEKLFF.

The CDR3 is CASSINFRGRDEQYF. The CDR3 nucleotides read TGTGCCAGTAGTATAAACTTCCGGGGGAGGGACGAGCAGTACTTC. The V and J genes are TRBV19 and TRBJ2-7, with 7 bases lining up with TRBD2. CDR1 is LNHDA, CDR2 SQIVND, per germline (reference sequence). The V gene end was trimmed by 2 bases and the J gene end by 5 bases; junction bases not matched to a gene: 9. This CDR3 comprises 15 residues.

The chain couples TRBV5-1 to TRBJ2-7; the match to TRBD1 covers 8 bases. V shed 4 bases, J shed 7 bases, and the junction held 13 bases outside the gene matches. The germline V gene has CDR1 SGHRS and CDR2 YFSETQ. The CDR3 runs to 15 residues. CDR3 amino acids: CASSPETGASGEQYF. The CDR3 DNA follows: TGCGCCAGCAGCCCTGAGACAGGGGCCTCGGGAGAGCAGTACTTC.

The V gene is TRBV6-1, the J gene TRBJ1-1; 9 bases line up with TRBD1. The CDR3 extends over 15 amino acids. With V trimmed by 0 bases and J by 1 base, 0 bases remained unmatched. Germline V gene lookup returns CDR1 MNHNS and CDR2 SASEGT. For the CDR3, the DNA is TGTGCCAGCAGTGAAGCGGGACAGGGGAACACTGAAGCTTTCTTT. It is translated as CASSEAGQGNTEAFF.

The rearrangement links TRBV7-8 to TRBJ2-7; D call uncertain. The CDR3 runs to 14 residues. V lost 1 base and J 3 bases, leaving 10 bases between the germline ends. Germline CDR1 is SGHVS and CDR2 is FQNEAQ. The CDR3 DNA sequence: TGTGCCAGCAGCTTAGAACCTGGTAGCTACGAGCAGTACTTC. Protein: CASSLEPGSYEQYF.

The chain has TRBV12-5 and TRBJ2-5, with TRBD1 as a possible D gene (5 bases). Germline V CDR1 and CDR2: LGHNT, FRNRAP. V was clipped by 0 bases and J by 3 bases, with 8 bases between them. The CDR3 is made up of 14 amino acids. The CDR3 is CASGLVGREETQYF. CDR3 nucleotide sequence: TGTGCTAGTGGTTTGGTAGGCAGGGAAGAGACCCAGTACTTC.

J is TRBJ2-3 and V is TRBV5-1; D remains unclear. V was pared by 3 bases and J by 0 bases, with 8 bases between. The CDR3 is 14 residues long. Per germline, CDR1 SGHRS and CDR2 YFSETQ. The CDR3 reads CASSSPDSTDTQYF. The CDR3 coding sequence is TGCGCCAGCAGCTCCCCAGATAGCACAGATACGCAGTATTTT.

This chain links TRBV10-3 with TRBJ2-1, with D possibly TRBD2 on 6 matching bases. Germline values: CDR1 ENHRY, CDR2 SYGVKD. Trimming took off 3 bases at V and 0 bases at J, with 12 bases between the two ends. The CDR3 contains 16 residues. The CDR3 coding sequence is TGTGCCATCAGTGATCACAGGCGGGGCTCCTACAATGAGCAGTTCTTC. Translation gives CAISDHRRGSYNEQFF.

This rearrangement joins TRBV7-9 to TRBJ1-4; TRBD1 is a possible D gene (5 bases). The germline V and J ends were trimmed by 5 bases and 5 bases, with 12 bases remaining between them. The CDR3 is 14 amino acids. The germline CDR1 and CDR2 sequences are SEHNR and FQNEAQ (reference sequence). As DNA, the CDR3 is TGTGCCAGCAGCCCTGGGGCAATGAATGAAAAACTGTTTTTT. Translation: CASSPGAMNEKLFF.

The chain carries TRBV6-1 and TRBJ2-6, with D tentatively TRBD2 (5 bases). The V end lost 8 bases, the J end lost 4 bases, and 15 bases lay between the germline ends. The CDR3 has 15 amino acids. The germline V gene encodes CDR1 MNHNS and CDR2 SASEGT. The CDR3 loop is CASRIGLGGANVLTF. CDR3 coding DNA: TGTGCCAGCCGAATTGGACTCGGAGGGGCCAACGTCCTGACTTTC.

In its sample, this clone was seen many times. The rearrangement joins TRBV6-1 to TRBJ1-5; D uncertain. Germline V lookup: CDR1 MNHNS, CDR2 SASEGT. The CDR3 has 13 residues. V was clipped by 7 bases and J by 4 bases, with 11 bases between them. Here the CDR3 reads CASTPQVNQPQHF. The CDR3 coding sequence is TGTGCCAGCACCCCCCAGGTGAATCAGCCCCAGCATTTT.

V gene TRBV2 combines with J gene TRBJ1-6; no firm D call. There are 16 residues in the CDR3. Germline lookup yields CDR1 SNHLY and CDR2 FYNNEI. The ends were cut back, 4 bases at V and 6 bases at J, with 16 bases in the middle. Here the CDR3 reads CASSVDSLNGNSPLHF. For the CDR3, the DNA is TGTGCCAGCAGTGTGGACTCTCTTAATGGTAATTCACCCCTCCACTTT.

This clone showed up just once. J is TRBJ1-1 and V is TRBV6-6, with 10 bases identical to TRBD1. Per the germline V gene, CDR1 is MNHNY and CDR2 is SVGAGI (reference sequence). The CDR3 loop spans 16 amino acids. J lost 5 bases, V lost 0 bases, and 6 bases had no gene match. CDR3 in DNA: TGTGCCAGCAGTTACTCGGGGACAGGGGAGGGAACTGAAGCTTTCTTT. Translating gives CASSYSGTGEGTEAFF.

The V call is TRBV7-8, the J call TRBJ2-7; 11 bases fit TRBD2. With V trimmed by 5 bases and J by 7 bases, 7 bases remained unmatched. The CDR3 has 14 residues. Germline V gene sequence: CDR1 SGHVS, CDR2 FQNEAQ. The CDR3 sequence is CASSTGLAGREQYF. The CDR3 DNA sequence: TGTGCCAGCAGCACCGGACTAGCGGGCCGTGAGCAGTACTTC.

The V call is TRBV5-4, the J call TRBJ1-2; D uncertain. V lost 0 bases and J 3 bases, leaving 3 bases between the germline ends. CDR1 is SGHNT and CDR2 is YYREEE in the germline V gene (reference sequence). The CDR3 has 12 amino acids. The CDR3 protein is CASSLGDYGYTF. The CDR3 DNA is TGTGCCAGCAGCTTGGGGGACTATGGCTACACCTTC.

V usage is TRBV5-1 and J usage is TRBJ1-2, with 7 bases lining up with TRBD1. The junction had 6 bases not matched to a gene; V was cut back by 4 bases and J by 3 bases. The CDR3 runs 14 residues. The germline gives CDR1 SGHRS, CDR2 YFSETQ. CDR3 in DNA: TGCGCCAGCAGCCCCGGGACAGACTACTATGGCTACACCTTC. Encoded protein: CASSPGTDYYGYTF.

This rearrangement joins TRBV19 to TRBJ2-7; TRBD2 is a possible D gene (5 bases). The CDR3 totals 13 residues. From germline, CDR1 is LNHDA and CDR2 SQIVND (reference sequence). V was cut by 5 bases and J by 3 bases, with 11 bases left in between. CDR3 nucleotides: TGTGCCAGTAGTCAGCGGATCGGCTACGAGCAGTACTTC. Translating gives CASSQRIGYEQYF.

J is TRBJ1-1 and V is TRBV5-1; 8 bases align to TRBD1. The CDR3 is 16 amino acids. V was clipped by 4 bases and J by 4 bases; unmatched bases: 12. CDR1 is SGHRS and CDR2 is YFSETQ in the germline V gene. This CDR3 is CASSPGTGRFGTEAFF. The CDR3 DNA reads as TGCGCCAGCAGCCCCGGGACAGGTCGTTTCGGCACTGAAGCTTTCTTT.

The chain employs TRBV6-5 and TRBJ1-5, with D perhaps TRBD1 (6 bases). With 6 bases removed from V and 1 base from J, the gap between germline ends came to 13 bases. Germline V gene lookup returns CDR1 MNHEY and CDR2 SVGAGI. There are 15 residues in the CDR3. The DNA of the CDR3 is TGTGCCAGCAGGATCGACAGGACGAGCAATCAGCCCCAGCATTTT. The encoded protein is CASRIDRTSNQPQHF.

This chain uses TRBV5-1 with TRBJ2-7; D remains ambiguous. V was cut by 0 bases and J by 3 bases, with 13 bases left in between. This CDR3 region has 15 residues. Germline CDR1 SGHRS, CDR2 YFSETQ. In nucleotides, the CDR3 is TGCGCCAGCAGCTTGGGGGCCGGGCCACACTACGAGCAGTACTTC. Translated: CASSLGAGPHYEQYF.